This is a list of T cell receptor beta chains from one sample in a study of T-cell reconstitution after alpha-beta-depleted transplantation in children. TCRdb re-derived calls from the PCR reads in MiXCR, one entry per CDR3 protein. The sample contains 350,000 to 450,000 distinct CDR3 sequences, around 21% of which appear only once. The source was PBMCs from the stem cell graft donor, collected from the stem cell graft. The source of these receptors is a human donor who donated a stem cell graft to a child with acute myeloid leukemia. The conserved cysteine and the conserved F or W are not part of the CDR3 here. Fields, in order: CDR3 length, V gene, J gene, CDR3 protein.

>13|TRBV5-1|TRBJ2-7
ASSLGRGLDYEQY
>10|TRBV29-1|TRBJ1-1
SVLGQGDEAF
>12|TRBV7-2|TRBJ2-2
ASSLKRDARELF
>14|TRBV6-5|TRBJ2-5
ASSYSGGLSGETQY
>13|TRBV7-9|TRBJ1-1
ASRDGRGQSTEAF
>14|TRBV11-2|TRBJ2-1
ASSLEGHHSYNEQF
>15|TRBV20-1|TRBJ1-5
SASPPGTGYSNQPQH
>20|TRBV12-3/TRBV12-4|TRBJ2-1
ASSLASPGLRLAGASYNEQF
>14|TRBV12-3/TRBV12-4|TRBJ1-3
ASSPKGAQSGNTIY
>13|TRBV20-1|TRBJ2-1
SAPPAEAFYNEQF
>14|TRBV20-1|TRBJ2-5
SARVWWDRGQETQY
>12|TRBV24-1|TRBJ2-1
ATSALQNYNEQF
>14|TRBV7-2|TRBJ1-5
ASSQQGGYSNQPQH
>11|TRBV24-1|TRBJ2-1
ATRGQGGNEQF
>11|TRBV20-1|TRBJ1-2
SARDGANYGYT
>12|TRBV20-1|TRBJ2-3
SARTSGITDTQY
>13|TRBV7-9|TRBJ2-7
ASSLDGTASYEQY
>11|TRBV6-1|TRBJ2-7
ASRPPTSHEQY
>13|TRBV7-2|TRBJ2-2
ASSFMGMDTGELF
>13|TRBV9|TRBJ2-5
ASSLSGRHQETQY
>11|TRBV12-3/TRBV12-4|TRBJ2-1
ASSRAADNEQF